The 28 T cell receptor beta chains listed next were all sequenced from one sample in a study of OX40 agonist ivuxolimab in advanced cancers. Sequenced by immunoSEQ multiplex PCR; TCRdb stores in-frame clones only, minus some. This table has around 60,000 clones, around 87% appearing once. Specimen: CD4+ or CD8+ T cells sorted from blood, collected in a trial of the OX40 agonist ivuxolimab. These receptors were taken from an adult with an advanced solid tumor such as melanoma, head and neck, liver or kidney cancer.

The rearrangement joins TRBV27 to TRBJ2-7, with 11 nucleotides matching TRBD2. The J segment lost 2 bases and the V segment lost 6 bases, leaving 6 bases of the junction unmatched. This CDR3 spans 15 amino acids. The V gene's germline CDR1 is MNHEY and CDR2 SMNVEV (reference sequence). The CDR3 reads CASRPPSGRTYEQYF. The CDR3 region has the DNA TGTGCCAGCAGACCCCCTAGCGGGAGGACCTACGAGCAGTACTTC.

The rearrangement uses TRBV7-2 and TRBJ2-1, with D hard to call. The V gene lost 0 bases and the J gene lost 2 bases, with 8 bases spanning the gap. This CDR3 has 15 residues. Germline lookup yields CDR1 SGHTA and CDR2 FQGNSA. For the CDR3, the DNA is TGTGCCAGCAGCTTAGCTTACAGTACCTACAATGAGCAGTTCTTC. It encodes CASSLAYSTYNEQFF.

The chain is built from TRBV28 and TRBJ2-7; 7 bases line up with TRBD1. This CDR3 spans 14 amino acids. The V gene's germline CDR1 is MDHEN and CDR2 SYDVKM. Trimming removed 8 bases from V and 3 bases from J; junction bases left unmatched: 10. The CDR3 protein is CASGVGQIRYEQYF. The DNA of the CDR3 is TGTGCCAGCGGGGTGGGACAGATTCGCTACGAGCAGTACTTC.

This chain connects TRBV5-1 to TRBJ2-7, with 8 nucleotides matching TRBD1. The trim removed 0 bases at V and 5 bases at J, leaving 4 bases unmatched. Germline V CDR1 and CDR2: SGHRS, YFSETQ. This CDR3 has 14 residues. This CDR3 reads CASSLETGAHEQYF. The CDR3 DNA is TGCGCCAGCAGCTTGGAGACAGGGGCCCACGAGCAGTACTTC.

The DNA of the CDR3 is TGTGCCAGCAGCTTAGCGCGGCAGGGAAACAATCAGCCCCAGCATTTT. This codes for CASSLARQGNNQPQHF. The rearrangement joins TRBV7-8 to TRBJ1-5; D possibly corresponds to TRBD1 (5 bases). The CDR3 runs 16 residues. Germline V CDR1 and CDR2: SGHVS, FQNEAQ. Trimming left V 0 bases short and J 3 bases short, with 12 bases between.

Only a few counts were recorded for this clone. The chain joins TRBV4-1 to TRBJ2-2; D is uncertain. Germline CDR1 is MGHRA and CDR2 is YSYEKL. The CDR3 has 12 amino acids. Trimming removed 3 bases at V and 8 bases at J, with 7 bases between. The CDR3 sequence is CASSQKTGELFF. The DNA of the CDR3 is TGCGCCAGCAGCCAGAAGACAGGGGAGCTGTTTTTT.

The chain is built from TRBV7-9 and TRBJ2-3; D is possibly TRBD1 (7 bases). With 4 bases removed from V and 4 bases from J, the gap between germline ends came to 15 bases. Germline CDR1 is SEHNR and CDR2 is FQNEAQ (reference sequence). CDR3 size: 15 residues. The CDR3 region has the DNA TGTGCCAGCAGCTCTCGAGACAGGGAGGCAGATACGCAGTATTTT. This sequence encodes CASSSRDREADTQYF.

The rearrangement joins TRBV4-1 to TRBJ2-7, with D possibly matching TRBD2 (7 bases). Germline assignment: CDR1 MGHRA and CDR2 YSYEKL. CDR3 length: 17 amino acids. The V and J ends lost 1 base and 0 bases respectively, with 16 bases between them. The CDR3 sequence is CASSQAEPGGSSYEQYF. The CDR3 DNA sequence: TGCGCCAGCAGCCAAGCGGAACCGGGGGGCAGCTCCTACGAGCAGTACTTC.

J is TRBJ2-7 and V is TRBV2, with 12 positions matching TRBD2. In germline, CDR1 is SNHLY, CDR2 FYNNEI. CDR3 size: 13 residues. Losses at the gene ends were 8 bases for V and 5 bases for J; bases not matched to a gene: 4. The CDR3 DNA is TGTGCCAGCGAACTAGCGGGAGGCCACGAGCAGTACTTC. Its protein is CASELAGGHEQYF. Drawing the rest from reference TRBV2 and TRBJ2-7, the complete variable domain is EPEVTQTPSHQVTQMGQEVILRCVPISNHLYFYWYRQILGQKVEFLVSFYNNEISEKSEIFDDQFSVERPDGSNFTLKIRSTKLEDSAMYFCASELAGGHEQYFGPGTRLTVT.

This rearrangement joins TRBV6-6 to TRBJ2-3; D call uncertain. Germline CDR1 reads MNHNY; CDR2 reads SVGAGI (reference sequence). The V gene lost 0 bases and the J gene lost 10 bases, with 14 bases spanning the gap. This CDR3 has 14 amino acids. The CDR3 here is CASSYSDTSNAQYF. In nucleotides, the CDR3 is TGTGCCAGCAGTTACTCAGATACCTCGAACGCGCAGTATTTT.

The gene calls are TRBV7-6 and TRBJ2-2; 11 nucleotides match TRBD2. The CDR3 is made up of 13 amino acids. Losses at the gene ends were 5 bases for V and 11 bases for J; bases not matched to a gene: 4. CDR1 SGHVS and CDR2 FNYEAQ come from the germline V gene. CDR3 DNA sequence: TGTGCCAGCAGCCTTAGCGGGAGGGAAGAGCTGTTTTTT. Encoded protein: CASSLSGREELFF.

The J gene is TRBJ2-2, the V gene TRBV11-2; 7 bases fit TRBD2. Germline CDR1 reads SGHAT; CDR2 reads FQNNGV. V trimming: 0 bases; J trimming: 5 bases; junction bases outside the gene matches: 9. There are 17 residues in the CDR3. CDR3 sequence: CASSLDGSSGRTGELFF. For the CDR3, the DNA is TGTGCCAGCAGCTTAGATGGGTCTAGCGGTCGGACCGGGGAGCTGTTTTTT. Combining the CDR3 with reference TRBV11-2 and TRBJ2-2 gives the whole variable domain EAGVAQSPRYKIIEKRQSVAFWCNPISGHATLYWYQQILGQGPKLLIQFQNNGVVDDSQLPKDRFSAERLKGVDSTLKIQPAKLEDSAVYLCASSLDGSSGRTGELFFGEGSRLTVL.

The chain couples TRBV4-1 to TRBJ2-7; TRBD2 matches at 16 bases. The length of the CDR3 is 16 residues. V lost 4 bases and J lost 5; bases outside the gene matches: 5. From germline, CDR1 is MGHRA and CDR2 YSYEKL. For the CDR3, the DNA is TGCGCCAGCAGCCGAAAGGGACTAGCGGGAGGGGACGAGCAGTACTTC. Amino acids: CASSRKGLAGGDEQYF.

CDR3 in DNA: TGCGCCAGCAGCCAAGATGACAGCACCCTCAATCAGCCCCAGCATTTT. Amino acids: CASSQDDSTLNQPQHF. The rearrangement joins TRBV4-1 to TRBJ1-5; weak D call: TRBD1 (5 bases). This CDR3 is built from 16 residues. Deletions cut 0 bases from V and 3 bases from J, with 12 bases between. Looked up from germline, CDR1 is MGHRA and CDR2 is YSYEKL.

The genes are TRBV11-3 and TRBJ2-1; TRBD2 agrees at 9 bases. The trim removed 3 bases at V and 7 bases at J, leaving 7 bases unmatched. This CDR3 contains 15 residues. Germline CDR1 is SGHNT and CDR2 is YENEEA. The CDR3 nucleotides read TGTGCCAGCAGCTTTAGCGGGAGCCGTTCAAATGAGCAGTTCTTC. It encodes CASSFSGSRSNEQFF.

V is TRBV9 and J is TRBJ2-7, with 9 bases matching TRBD1. V lost 0 bases and J lost 8; bases outside the gene matches: 9. Germline V gene data show CDR1 as SGDLS and CDR2 as YYNGEE. CDR3 length: 15 residues. The CDR3 DNA sequence: TGTGCCAGCAGCGTAGGAGGGGGACAGGGTTCGAAGCAGTACTTC. It yields the protein CASSVGGGQGSKQYF.

The chain uses TRBV19 and TRBJ2-4, with D tentatively TRBD1 or TRBD2 (6 bases each). This CDR3 has 17 amino acids. CDR1 and CDR2 from the germline V gene are LNHDA and SQIVND (reference sequence). V lost 7 bases, J lost 2 bases, and 21 bases lay in between. The CDR3 sequence: CASKPSTRGETKNIQYF. The CDR3 nucleotides read TGTGCCAGTAAACCCTCTACGAGGGGGGAGACCAAAAACATTCAGTACTTC. Looking up the rest from reference TRBV19 and TRBJ2-4 gives the full variable domain: DGGITQSPKYLFRKEGQNVTLSCEQNLNHDAMYWYRQDPGQGLRLIYYSQIVNDFQKGDIAEGYSVSREKKESFPLTVTSAQKNPTAFYLCASKPSTRGETKNIQYFGAGTRLSVL.

The chain employs TRBV7-3 and TRBJ2-7, with D maybe TRBD2 (6 bases). This CDR3 comprises 13 residues. V was cut by 2 bases and J by 2 bases, with 7 bases left in between. CDR1 SGHTA and CDR2 FQGTGA come from the germline V gene. The CDR3 DNA follows: TGTGCCAGCAGCTTAGCGGGGACCTACGAGCAGTACTTC. Amino acids: CASSLAGTYEQYF.

The chain carries TRBV4-1 and TRBJ2-5, with D possibly TRBD1 on 5 matching bases. The germline CDR1 and CDR2 sequences are MGHRA and YSYEKL. With 4 bases removed from V and 4 bases from J, the gap between germline ends came to 10 bases. The CDR3 sequence is 13 residues long. The CDR3 DNA reads as TGCGCCAGCAGCCTTACAGGAAGAGAGACCCAGTACTTC. This encodes CASSLTGRETQYF.

The CDR3 reads CASSPRRDNYGYTF. In DNA, the CDR3 is TGTGCCAGCAGTCCCCGGAGGGACAACTATGGCTACACCTTC. The chain uses TRBV27 and TRBJ1-2, with D perhaps matching TRBD1 (5 bases). CDR1 is MNHEY, CDR2 SMNVEV, per germline (reference sequence). This CDR3 is built from 14 residues. V was pared by 5 bases and J by 2 bases, with 12 bases between.

This clone came up a few times. This sequence joins TRBV11-1 and TRBJ2-1; TRBD1 or TRBD2 may be the D gene (5 bases each). Germline V gene data show CDR1 as SGHAT and CDR2 as FQDESV (reference sequence). This CDR3 spans 15 amino acids. Trimming took off 1 base at V and 2 bases at J, with 9 bases between the two ends. CDR3 in amino acids: CASSLEGTTYNEQFF. CDR3 bases: TGTGCCAGCAGCTTAGAAGGGACCACCTACAATGAGCAGTTCTTC.

The gene calls are TRBV27 and TRBJ2-1; a possible D gene is TRBD1 (7 bases). The V end lost 2 bases, the J end lost 11 bases, and 19 bases lay between the germline ends. Germline CDR1 and CDR2: MNHEY and SMNVEV (reference sequence). This CDR3 has 15 amino acids. The CDR3 loop reads CASSLSSGGLLQQFF. CDR3 coding DNA: TGTGCCAGCAGTTTAAGTTCAGGGGGGCTGCTACAGCAGTTCTTC.

The V and J genes are TRBV5-1 and TRBJ2-4, with a possible D match to TRBD1 (5 bases). CDR1 is SGHRS, CDR2 YFSETQ, per germline. The ends were cut back, 0 bases at V and 15 bases at J, with 19 bases in the middle. This CDR3 spans 14 amino acids. The CDR3 region is CASSLVAGPTKTYF. In DNA, the CDR3 is TGCGCCAGCAGCTTGGTGGCAGGGCCCACGAAGACGTACTTC. Variable domain in full (rest from reference TRBV5-1 and TRBJ2-4): KAGVTQTPRYLIKTRGQQVTLSCSPISGHRSVSWYQQTPGQGLQFLFEYFSETQRNKGNFPGRFSGRQFSNSRSEMNVSTLELGDSALYLCASSLVAGPTKTYFGAGTRLSVL.

The chain links TRBV28 to TRBJ1-2, with a weak D call TRBD1 (5 bases). From germline, CDR1 is MDHEN and CDR2 SYDVKM. The CDR3 is made up of 14 amino acids. V was trimmed by 1 base and J by 9 bases, leaving 15 bases between them. The CDR3 DNA reads as TGTGCCAGCAGTTTATCGCCGGGGGTCCCGAGCTACACCTTC. Its protein product is CASSLSPGVPSYTF.

The rearrangement links TRBV19 to TRBJ2-1, with a weak D call TRBD2 (6 bases). The CDR3 runs to 12 residues. From germline, CDR1 is LNHDA and CDR2 SQIVND (reference sequence). V was trimmed by 4 bases and J by 10 bases, leaving 11 bases between them. CDR3 sequence reads: CASSRDLAEQFF. The CDR3 bases are TGTGCCAGTAGTAGGGACTTAGCGGAGCAGTTCTTC.

The rearrangement uses TRBV5-6 and TRBJ2-5; 11 nucleotides agree with TRBD2. V dropped 3 bases and J dropped 3; count of bases not matched to a gene: 1. The germline CDR1 and CDR2 sequences are SGHDT and YYEEEE. This CDR3 contains 14 residues. CDR3 DNA: TGTGCCAGCAGCTGGGGACTAGCGGAAGAGACCCAGTACTTC. Translated: CASSWGLAEETQYF.

This chain connects TRBV18 to TRBJ2-5; tentatively, D is TRBD1 (5 bases). The CDR3 runs 13 residues. V was trimmed by 0 bases and J by 5 bases, leaving 7 bases between them. CDR1 and CDR2 from the germline V gene are KGHSH and LQKENI. CDR3 loop: CASSPPPGETQYF. For the CDR3, the DNA is TGTGCCAGCTCACCACCTCCAGGGGAGACCCAGTACTTC. Full variable domain (remainder filled in from reference TRBV18 and TRBJ2-5): NAGVMQNPRHLVRRRGQEARLRCSPMKGHSHVYWYRQLPEEGLKFMVYLQKENIIDESGMPKERFSAEFPKEGPSILRIQQVVRGDSAAYFCASSPPPGETQYFGPGTRLLVL.

This chain's CDR3 is CASSSGQGSSYEQYF. CDR3 nucleotide sequence: TGTGCCAGTAGTTCGGGACAGGGAAGCTCCTACGAGCAGTACTTC. This chain connects TRBV19 to TRBJ2-7; TRBD1 agrees at 9 bases. Germline assignment: CDR1 LNHDA and CDR2 SQIVND (reference sequence). V gave up 5 bases and J gave up 0 bases; unmatched junction bases: 5. This CDR3 region has 15 residues.